A single T cell receptor beta chain is shown here with its context. This entry belongs to a study of blood T cell repertoires in COVID-19. Study-level background: There were acute and convalescent COVID-19 samples, and they came from the United States, Italy and Spain. Nucleic acid was either cDNA or gDNA, and it came from T cells, B-cell-depleted T cells, or PBMCs.

Authors' processing steps: Estimation of nucleated cell counts was performed using reference gene primer amplification. Profiling relied on immunoSEQ multiplex PCR, and the TCRdb table lists in-frame clones only, not all of them. V, J and clone size reflect that table, while D and trimming were determined from the DNA. The data hold some 230,000 clones, with approximately 83% observed a single time. The germline V gene has CDR1 SGHTA and CDR2 FQGNSA. This CDR3 comprises 15 residues. Trimming stripped 6 bases from V and 0 bases from J, with 15 bases between. The chain has TRBV7-2 and TRBJ2-7, with D possibly being TRBD2 (6 bases). The specimen sequenced was PBMCs or T cells enriched from blood (not recorded which). This receptor was identified in a woman aged 40 to 55 with acute COVID-19. The CDR3: CASSRDSLSSYEQYF. The CDR3 DNA reads as TGTGCCAGCAGTCGGGACTCCTTAAGCTCCTACGAGCAGTACTTC.